Below, 31 T cell receptor beta chains from the same sample are listed, as sequenced in a study of T-cell memory formation after mild COVID-19. TCRdb redid the calling of the 5' RACE reads with MiXCR, one entry per CDR3 protein. The sample has roughly 35,000 distinct CDR3 sequences, approximately 21% seen once. The source material was PBMCs or a T cell subset sorted from them (not recorded which). These receptors were collected from an adult who had mild COVID-19 (a few samples of this study predate the infection). Cell type and time point are not known.

The table lists this clonotype with many counts. The chain joins TRBV7-9 to TRBJ2-3; 9 positions match TRBD2. The ends lost 5 bases at V and 0 bases at J; junction bases unmatched: 6. Germline CDR1 SEHNR, CDR2 FQNEAQ (reference sequence). The CDR3 runs to 16 residues. The CDR3 protein is CASSRLAGSSTDTQYF. The CDR3 DNA reads TGTGCCAGCAGCCGGCTAGCGGGGTCTAGCACAGATACGCAGTATTTT.

This clonotype was counted many times. This chain links TRBV5-1 with TRBJ2-5; D is unresolved. The V gene's germline CDR1 is SGHRS and CDR2 YFSETQ. The CDR3 totals 13 residues. V shed 2 bases and J shed 2 bases, with 7 bases lying between them. Here the CDR3 DNA reads TGCGCCAGCAGCTTAGAAAGGCAAGAGACCCAGTACTTC. It encodes CASSLERQETQYF.

This clonotype was found many times. V gene TRBV27 combines with J gene TRBJ1-1; 8 nucleotides match TRBD1. V lost 5 bases and J lost 0; bases outside the gene matches: 14. This CDR3 comprises 18 residues. Germline V CDR1 and CDR2: MNHEY, SMNVEV (reference sequence). This chain's CDR3 is CASSRYLGDRNLNTEAFF. CDR3 bases: TGTGCCAGCAGTCGGTACCTAGGGGACAGGAACCTGAACACTGAAGCTTTCTTT.

This rearrangement joins TRBV6-5 to TRBJ2-3, with 7 bases aligning to TRBD2. The CDR3 totals 14 residues. Trimming at V came to 2 bases and at J to 1 base, leaving 0 bases not matched to a gene. Germline V gene data show CDR1 as MNHEY and CDR2 as SVGAGI. The CDR3 spells CASSYRGGTDTQYF. For the CDR3, the DNA is TGTGCCAGCAGTTACCGGGGGGGCACAGATACGCAGTATTTT.

This clonotype rates as medium-sized. The chain joins TRBV5-1 to TRBJ1-1; 8 bases agree with TRBD1. Per germline, CDR1 SGHRS and CDR2 YFSETQ. This CDR3 contains 14 residues. The V segment lost 4 bases and the J segment 3 bases; nucleotides outside the gene matches: 5. In DNA, the CDR3 is TGCGCCAGCAGCCCCCCCAGGGGGCACACTGAAGCTTTCTTT. Protein product: CASSPPRGHTEAFF.

This clonotype was observed many times. This chain links TRBV10-3 with TRBJ2-2, with D unresolved. This CDR3 spans 13 amino acids. Trimming removed 1 base at V and 3 bases at J, with 3 bases between. Germline V gene sequence: CDR1 ENHRY, CDR2 SYGVKD. CDR3 nucleotides: TGTGCCATCAGTGAGTTGCACACCGGGGAGCTGTTTTTT. Protein: CAISELHTGELFF.

This clonotype was picked up many times. J is TRBJ2-7 and V is TRBV4-2, with TRBD2 as a possible D gene (5 bases). Trimming removed 3 bases from V and 1 base from J, with 10 bases in between. This CDR3 region has 14 residues. Germline V CDR1 and CDR2: LGHNA, YNFKEQ. CDR3 loop: CASSHDPGSYEQYF. The CDR3 DNA reads as TGTGCCAGCAGCCACGATCCGGGATCCTACGAGCAGTACTTC.

This chain links TRBV7-9 with TRBJ2-7; possible D gene TRBD2, 6 bases. V dropped 2 bases and J dropped 7 bases, with 18 bases sitting between them. Germline V gene data show CDR1 as SEHNR and CDR2 as FQNEAQ (reference sequence). The CDR3 has 15 residues. This CDR3 reads CASSLRGTEGEEQYF. The CDR3 DNA reads TGTGCCAGCAGCTTACGTGGTACGGAGGGTGAAGAGCAGTACTTC. Complete variable domain (other parts from reference TRBV7-9 and TRBJ2-7): DTGVSQNPRHKITKRGQNVTFRCDPISEHNRLYWYRQTLGQGPEFLTYFQNEAQLEKSRLLSDRFSAERPKGSFSTLEIQRTEQGDSAMYLCASSLRGTEGEEQYFGPGTRLTVT.

This clonotype came up many times. The chain couples TRBV4-1 to TRBJ2-7; D may be TRBD2 (5 bases). Germline CDR1 and CDR2: MGHRA and YSYEKL. This CDR3 is built from 16 residues. Between the trimmed V and J ends, which lost 0 bases and 1 base, there was a span of 13 bases. The CDR3 coding sequence is TGCGCCAGCAGCCAAGAACCCGGGATCCTTTCCTACGAGCAGTACTTC. Its translation: CASSQEPGILSYEQYF.

This clonotype was observed many times. The J gene is TRBJ2-2, the V gene TRBV7-9; 8 nucleotides align to TRBD1. CDR1 SEHNR and CDR2 FQNEAQ come from the germline V gene (reference sequence). V shed 2 bases, J shed 0 bases, and the junction held 17 bases outside the gene matches. The CDR3 sequence is 21 residues long. CDR3 region: CASSLSGRGLLWNSNTGELFF. As DNA, the CDR3 is TGTGCCAGCAGCTTATCGGGCAGGGGGCTGTTGTGGAACTCGAACACCGGGGAGCTGTTTTTT.

J is TRBJ1-2 and V is TRBV4-1; no definite D call. The CDR3 is 15 residues long. The germline V gene encodes CDR1 MGHRA and CDR2 YSYEKL. V was cut by 0 bases and J by 2 bases, with 10 bases left in between. The CDR3 spells CASSQDLAANYGYTF. In DNA, the CDR3 is TGCGCCAGCAGCCAAGATCTGGCCGCGAACTATGGCTACACCTTC.

The chain joins TRBV7-6 to TRBJ2-5; a possible D gene is TRBD1 (6 bases). CDR3 size: 14 residues. Per the germline V gene, CDR1 is SGHVS and CDR2 is FNYEAQ. V shed 3 bases and J shed 6 bases, with 14 bases lying between them. CDR3 nucleotides: TGTGCCAGCAGCTTCACAGGGATAGTGCAGACCCAGTACTTC. Translation: CASSFTGIVQTQYF.

This clonotype came up many times. V usage is TRBV27 and J usage is TRBJ1-6; 10 nucleotides match TRBD1. J was trimmed by 9 bases and V by 2 bases; bases with no gene match: 4. The germline CDR1 and CDR2 sequences are MNHEY and SMNVEV (reference sequence). The CDR3 has 15 amino acids. In DNA, the CDR3 is TGTGCCAGCAGTTTAGACAGGGGGCTGAGTTCACCCCTCCACTTT. It encodes CASSLDRGLSSPLHF.

This clonotype was seen at least ten times. V is TRBV12-5 and J is TRBJ2-3, with D unresolved. There are 14 residues in the CDR3. The germline V gene has CDR1 LGHNT and CDR2 FRNRAP. The ends were cut back, 6 bases at V and 6 bases at J, with 16 bases in the middle. The CDR3, as DNA: TGTGCTAGTGGGGTGGGTACCGTCGGGGATACGCAGTATTTT. It specifies CASGVGTVGDTQYF. The full variable domain, rest sourced from reference TRBV12-5 and TRBJ2-3, is DARVTQTPRHKVTEMGQEVTMRCQPILGHNTVFWYRQTMMQGLELLAYFRNRAPLDDSGMPKDRFSAEMPDATLATLKIQPSEPRDSAVYFCASGVGTVGDTQYFGPGTRLTVL.

This clonotype has at least ten counts. The J gene is TRBJ1-1, the V gene TRBV12-3 or TRBV12-4, with a weak D call TRBD1 (6 bases). Trimming removed 0 bases at V and 0 bases at J, with 14 bases between. CDR3 length equals 17 residues. The CDR3 region has the DNA TGTGCCAGCAGTTTAGCGGGGGCAGTACTCATGAACACTGAAGCTTTCTTT. The encoded protein is CASSLAGAVLMNTEAFF.

CDR3 sequence reads: CASSAYPQGIPYEQYF. CDR3 nucleotide sequence: TGTGCCAGCAGCGCATATCCTCAGGGGATACCCTACGAGCAGTACTTC. This chain connects TRBV11-3 to TRBJ2-7; TRBD1 might be the D (6 bases). There are 16 residues in the CDR3. Between the trimmed V and J ends, which lost 5 bases and 2 bases, there was a span of 19 bases. Germline CDR1 SGHNT, CDR2 YENEEA.

In this sample, this clonotype turned up many times. The chain couples TRBV5-1 to TRBJ2-7, with 9 positions matching TRBD1. V shed 5 bases, J shed 4 bases, and the junction held 10 bases outside the gene matches. The CDR3 length is 15 residues. The germline CDR1 and CDR2 sequences are SGHRS and YFSETQ. DNA for the CDR3: TGCGCCAGCAGGGTTGAACAGGGGGCTGCATACGAGCAGTACTTC. Protein sequence: CASRVEQGAAYEQYF.

This clonotype is labeled as medium-sized. This chain joins TRBV20-1 and TRBJ2-3; no clear D. Germline-derived CDR1 and CDR2 are DFQATT and SNEGSKA (reference sequence). Trimming removed 6 bases at V and 7 bases at J, with 8 bases between. The CDR3 covers 10 residues. The CDR3 spells CSASRNTQYF. DNA for the CDR3: TGCAGTGCCTCAAGAAATACGCAGTATTTT.

This clonotype has a count of ten or more. The chain recombines TRBV20-1 with TRBJ2-3; the match to TRBD2 covers 10 bases. V lost 5 bases, J lost 2 bases, and 10 bases stayed unmatched. This CDR3 region has 16 residues. The germline V gene encodes CDR1 DFQATT and CDR2 SNEGSKA (reference sequence). This chain's CDR3 is CSAPSVSGRATDTQYF. The CDR3 DNA is TGCAGTGCTCCTAGTGTGAGCGGGAGGGCCACAGATACGCAGTATTTT.

The gene calls are TRBV7-6 and TRBJ2-7; TRBD2 is a possible D gene (5 bases). V shed 4 bases and J shed 3 bases, with 13 bases lying between them. Looked up from germline, CDR1 is SGHVS and CDR2 is FNYEAQ. CDR3 length: 14 residues. The CDR3 is CASSSGLSGYEQYF. As DNA, the CDR3 is TGTGCCAGCAGCTCCGGACTCTCCGGCTACGAGCAGTACTTC.

This clonotype was observed a few times. This chain joins TRBV4-2 and TRBJ1-5; D perhaps matches TRBD1 (5 bases). This CDR3 has 13 residues. Germline CDR1 reads LGHNA; CDR2 reads YNFKEQ. Deletions cut 3 bases from V and 7 bases from J, with 10 bases between. The CDR3 region is CASSHSREQPQHF. As DNA, the CDR3 is TGTGCCAGCAGCCACTCCAGGGAACAGCCCCAGCATTTT.

This clonotype was recorded a few times. A much larger clone differs from this one at a single base, so this may be a read error. The V and J genes are TRBV7-2 and TRBJ1-6, with no clear D. Germline-derived CDR1 and CDR2 are SGHTA and FQGNSA. The CDR3 covers 14 residues. The CDR3 bases are TGTGCCAGCAGCTTAACAAGCGGGAATTCACCCCTCCGCTTT. It is translated as CASSLTSGNSPLRF.

This clonotype was seen ten or more times. CDR3 in DNA: TGTGCCAGTAGTATAGGAGGCCTAGCGACCCAGTACTTC. Protein sequence: CASSIGGLATQYF. The rearrangement uses TRBV19 and TRBJ2-7, with a tentative D call TRBD2 (5 bases). Gene TRBJ2-5 matches the end of the DNA better, so the J call may be wrong. This CDR3 has 13 residues. The germline V gene has CDR1 LNHDA and CDR2 SQIVND (reference sequence).

The V call is TRBV7-8, the J call TRBJ2-2, with D tentatively TRBD2 (6 bases). Trimming removed 1 base at V and 5 bases at J, with 11 bases between. The CDR3 contains 15 residues. The V gene's germline CDR1 is SGHVS and CDR2 FQNEAQ. The CDR3 sequence is CASSLGRGWTGELFF. The CDR3 region has the DNA TGTGCCAGCAGCTTAGGGAGGGGATGGACCGGGGAGCTGTTTTTT.

The sample holds many counts of this clonotype. This sequence joins TRBV7-2 and TRBJ1-1, with TRBD1 as a possible D gene (6 bases). CDR3 length: 14 amino acids. Between the trimmed V and J ends, which lost 5 bases and 1 base, there was a span of 11 bases. Germline lookup yields CDR1 SGHTA and CDR2 FQGNSA. CDR3 amino acids: CASSPDRQNTEAFF. In DNA form, the CDR3 reads TGTGCCAGCAGCCCCGACAGGCAGAACACTGAAGCTTTCTTT.

This clonotype was seen many times. The rearrangement joins TRBV14 to TRBJ1-1; D gene ambiguous. Germline V lookup: CDR1 SGHDN, CDR2 FVKESK. The CDR3 totals 13 residues. V was trimmed by 4 bases and J by 0 bases, leaving 6 bases between them. CDR3 sequence: CASSRELNTEAFF. In nucleotides, the CDR3 is TGTGCCAGCAGCCGAGAATTGAACACTGAAGCTTTCTTT.

The V call is TRBV7-9, the J call TRBJ1-1; D is ambiguous. Germline loops: CDR1 SEHNR, CDR2 FQNEAQ (reference sequence). Trimming left V 5 bases short and J 3 bases short, with 10 bases between. This CDR3 has 13 amino acids. The CDR3 region has the DNA TGTGCCAGCAGCGCCACGTGGGACACTGAAGCTTTCTTT. It is translated as CASSATWDTEAFF.

This clonotype was seen ten or more times. The rearrangement joins TRBV7-3 to TRBJ2-3; the D is unclear. This CDR3 is 13 amino acids long. Germline V gene lookup returns CDR1 SGHTA and CDR2 FQGTGA. The V end was cut by 5 bases, the J end by 2 bases, with 8 bases between. The chain's CDR3 is CASSLTYTDTQYF. DNA of the CDR3: TGTGCCAGCAGCCTCACTTACACAGATACGCAGTATTTT.

This clonotype turned up a few times. The chain uses TRBV2 and TRBJ2-7; D possibly corresponds to TRBD1 (6 bases). The V gene's germline CDR1 is SNHLY and CDR2 FYNNEI. The CDR3 has 12 residues. V was clipped by 6 bases and J by 5 bases, with 11 bases between them. The CDR3 nucleotides are TGTGCCAGCAGATTTGGGGGCCACGAGCAGTACTTC. Translating gives CASRFGGHEQYF.

This clonotype appeared many times. V and J are TRBV3-1 and TRBJ1-6; no definite D call. CDR3 size: 12 residues. V was shortened by 0 bases and J by 11 bases, with 5 bases between the two germline ends. Germline V gene lookup returns CDR1 LGHDT and CDR2 YNNKEL (reference sequence). CDR3 sequence reads: CASSQDMAPLHF. For the CDR3, the DNA is TGTGCCAGCAGCCAAGATATGGCACCCCTCCACTTT.

This clonotype occurred many times. The gene calls are TRBV7-6 and TRBJ2-3; maybe TRBD1 (6 bases). Per the germline V gene, CDR1 is SGHVS and CDR2 is FNYEAQ. Deletions cut 5 bases from V and 0 bases from J, with 21 bases between. The CDR3 length is 18 residues. CDR3 DNA: TGTGCCAGCAGCGTAACCCAAGAGGACAGCGCTAGCACAGATACGCAGTATTTT. This sequence encodes CASSVTQEDSASTDTQYF.